Sequencing of this T cell receptor beta chain was carried out in a study of blood T cell repertoires in COVID-19. Study at large: Donors in the United States, Italy and Spain gave samples during acute or convalescent COVID-19. T cells, B-cell-depleted T cells, or PBMCs provided the cDNA or gDNA that served as material.

CDR1 is SGHDN and CDR2 is FVKESK in the germline V gene. The CDR3 consists of 15 residues. The V end was cut by 3 bases, the J end by 4 bases, with 16 bases between. Authors' methods: Estimated nucleated cell counts came from reference gene primer amplification. Only in-frame clones appear in the TCRdb table, and some are missing; sequencing was by immunoSEQ multiplex PCR. For V, J and clone size, that table is used; D and trimming come from the DNA. The sample contains roughly 220,000 clones, over 60% of which appear only once. The chain has TRBV14 and TRBJ2-7, with D perhaps TRBD1 (5 bases). The sequenced sample consisted of peripheral blood. The sequence came from an older woman with acute or convalescent COVID-19. The CDR3 coding sequence is TGTGCCAGCAGCCACCGTGGGGCAGCTGGATACGAGCAGTACTTC. Its protein is CASSHRGAAGYEQYF.